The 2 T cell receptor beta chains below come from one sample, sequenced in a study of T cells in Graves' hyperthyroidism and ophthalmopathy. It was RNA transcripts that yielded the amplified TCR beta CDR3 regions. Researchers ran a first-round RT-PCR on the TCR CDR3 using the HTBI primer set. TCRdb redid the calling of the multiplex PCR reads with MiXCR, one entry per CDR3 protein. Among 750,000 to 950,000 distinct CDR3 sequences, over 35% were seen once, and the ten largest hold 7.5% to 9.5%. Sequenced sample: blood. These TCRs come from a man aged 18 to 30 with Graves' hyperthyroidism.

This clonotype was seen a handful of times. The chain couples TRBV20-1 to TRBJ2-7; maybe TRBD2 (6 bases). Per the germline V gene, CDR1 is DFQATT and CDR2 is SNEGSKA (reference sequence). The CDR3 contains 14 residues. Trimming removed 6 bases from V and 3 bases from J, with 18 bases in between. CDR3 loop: CSASPLATGYEQYF. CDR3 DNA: TGCAGTGCCTCTCCCCTAGCGACCGGCTACGAGCAGTACTTC.

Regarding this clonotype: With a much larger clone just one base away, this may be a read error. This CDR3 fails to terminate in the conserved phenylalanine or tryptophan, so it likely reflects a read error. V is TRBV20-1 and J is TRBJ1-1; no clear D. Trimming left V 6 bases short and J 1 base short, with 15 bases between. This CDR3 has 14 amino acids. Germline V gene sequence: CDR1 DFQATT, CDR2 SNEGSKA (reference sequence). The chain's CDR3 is CSAVPVESNTEAFL. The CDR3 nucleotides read TGCAGTGCCGTTCCGGTGGAGTCGAACACTGAAGCTTTCCTT.